Sequencing of this T cell receptor (beta chain) was carried out in a study of T-cell reconstitution after alpha-beta-depleted transplantation in children. Study-wide findings and caveats: T-cell counts and diversity were attributed mostly to newly produced T cells one year after transplant. Reportedly, roughly two months post-transplant, alpha-beta T cells arose from several hundred expanded graft clones.

About this clonotype itself: Its cognate antigen is unknown.

Library preparation (for TCRbeta) was performed with unique molecular identifiers. TCRdb redid the calling of the PCR reads with MiXCR, one entry per CDR3 protein. The profile shows about 98,000 distinct CDR3 sequences, over 6% of them singletons. The TCR originated in a boy younger than 10 with acute lymphoblastic leukemia, due to receive a stem cell transplant. This material consisted of PBMCs, taken before TCRalphabeta/CD19-depleted stem cell transplant.

CDR3 protein: CASGGTGGNQPQHF. In nucleotides, the CDR3 is TGTGCCAGCGGAGGGACAGGGGGCAATCAGCCCCAGCATTTT. The chain is built from TRBV28 and TRBJ1-5, with 10 nucleotides matching TRBD1. The CDR3 is 14 residues long. In germline, CDR1 is MDHEN, CDR2 SYDVKM. V lost 8 bases to trimming and J lost 2 bases; unmatched junction nucleotides: 3.